This T cell receptor (beta chain) was identified in a study of blood T cells in healthy people across ages. This clonotype showed up just a few times. A second roughly 6 to 12 cycle PCR used barcoded and J-beta primers. In TCRdb, the 5' RACE reads were re-called with MiXCR into one record per CDR3 protein. The data show about 640,000 distinct CDR3 sequences, about 30% seen once. The sequence was obtained from a woman of 80 years or more in good health. The sample was blood.

The CDR3 nucleotides are TGTGCCACCAGTGACCCGGGGACAGGGGAAGAGACCCAGTACTTC. Its translation: CATSDPGTGEETQYF. V usage is TRBV24-1 and J usage is TRBJ2-5; TRBD1 agrees at 10 bases. J was trimmed by 3 bases and V by 4 bases; bases with no gene match: 4. The length of the CDR3 is 15 residues. Germline CDR1 KGHDR, CDR2 SFDVKD.